This T cell receptor beta chain was documented in a study of Graves' ophthalmopathy and Graves' hyperthyroidism. PBMCs originated in 10 ml of fresh peripheral blood. Study-wide results and caveats: Blood samples also showed most expanded thyroid clonotypes exceeding 0.001 frequency.

Using RNA transcripts, the TCR beta CDR3 regions were amplified. An opening RT-PCR round employed HTBI primers and preceded a second-round multiplex PCR. Via MiXCR, TCRdb re-called the multiplex PCR reads, giving one row per CDR3 protein. The sample includes 40,000 to 45,000 distinct CDR3 sequences, 52% of them seen just once. The CDR3 runs to 12 residues. Trimming stripped 5 bases from V and 0 bases from J, with 3 bases between. Germline loops: CDR1 MNHEY, CDR2 SMNVEV (reference sequence). The table lists this clonotype with many counts. Antigen specificity is unknown. The genes are TRBV27 and TRBJ2-3; D call uncertain. This clonotype originated in an adult man with Graves' ophthalmopathy. Sequenced sample: peripheral blood. CDR3 loop: CASSHSTDTQYF. In nucleotides, the CDR3 is TGTGCCAGCAGTCACAGCACAGATACGCAGTATTTT.